A single sample gave rise to the 6 T cell receptor beta chains below, sequenced in a study of shared clonotypes between healthy human individuals. Produced via immunoSEQ multiplex PCR; TCRdb's table is partial and in-frame only. Of approximately 2.3 million clones detected, approximately 95% appear once; the ten largest clones hold 0.39%. The sequencing sample was made of naive CD4+ T cells from PBMCs. The sample's subset: CD45RA+ positively selected. The origin of the receptors is a man aged 18 to 30 in good health. Some clones in this sample may be carry-over from other donors' samples.

V usage is TRBV27 and J usage is TRBJ2-7; 7 positions agree with TRBD2. V shed 8 bases and J 3 bases; nucleotides not matched to a gene: 4. Germline assignment: CDR1 MNHEY and CDR2 SMNVEV (reference sequence). The CDR3 consists of 12 residues. CDR3 amino acids: CASSASGYEQYF. In DNA form, the CDR3 reads TGTGCCAGCTCTGCTAGCGGCTACGAGCAGTACTTC.

V and J are TRBV28 and TRBJ2-1, with 7 bases matching TRBD2. The V segment lost 6 bases and the J segment 4 bases; nucleotides outside the gene matches: 12. CDR3 size: 16 residues. Looked up from germline, CDR1 is MDHEN and CDR2 is SYDVKM. The CDR3 region has the DNA TGTGCCAGCAGCCGTCGGACTAGGCAATATTACAATGAGCAGTTCTTC. Translation gives CASSRRTRQYYNEQFF.

This chain joins TRBV9 and TRBJ2-1; weak D call: TRBD1 (7 bases). The CDR3 runs to 15 residues. Germline V gene sequence: CDR1 SGDLS, CDR2 YYNGEE. V lost 4 bases and J 9 bases, leaving 20 bases between the germline ends. This CDR3 is CASSPRTMQGGEQFF. In DNA form, the CDR3 reads TGTGCCAGCAGCCCGAGGACGATGCAGGGGGGTGAGCAGTTCTTC.

The chain is built from TRBV4-3 and TRBJ2-3; TRBD1 aligns across 10 bases. In germline, CDR1 is LGHNA, CDR2 YSLEER. Trimming took 2 bases from V and 4 from J; bases not matched to a gene: 9. This CDR3 contains 17 residues. The CDR3 loop is CASSQIQTGGLADTQYF. The CDR3 coding sequence is TGCGCCAGCAGCCAAATCCAGACAGGGGGCCTCGCAGATACGCAGTATTTT.

The V gene is TRBV9, the J gene TRBJ1-4; no definite D call. There are 16 residues in the CDR3. Trimming pared 0 bases from V and 4 bases from J, leaving 13 bases between. Germline assignment: CDR1 SGDLS and CDR2 YYNGEE. CDR3: CASSVGVSGHNEKLFF. The CDR3 DNA reads TGTGCCAGCAGCGTAGGGGTATCGGGTCATAATGAAAAACTGTTTTTT.

Regarding this clone: This sample includes further DNA sequences coding for the same CDR3. V and J are TRBV6-1 and TRBJ2-7; 11 nucleotides match TRBD1. The junction had 3 bases not matched to a gene; V was cut back by 2 bases and J by 3 bases. Germline CDR1 is MNHNS and CDR2 is SASEGT. This CDR3 comprises 15 residues. The CDR3 spells CASSETGTGGYEQYF. Written as DNA, the CDR3 is TGTGCCAGCAGTGAAACCGGGACAGGGGGCTACGAGCAGTACTTC.